This TCR beta chain derives from a study of blood T cell repertoires in COVID-19. At the level of the study: Samples taken during acute and convalescent COVID-19 were collected in the United States, Italy and Spain. The cDNA or gDNA used as material had been derived from T cells, B-cell-depleted T cells, or PBMCs.

Original methodology: Reference gene primers were amplified, and this amplification served to estimate nucleated cell counts. Sequenced by immunoSEQ multiplex PCR; TCRdb stores in-frame clones only, minus some. V and J calls and clone size are copied from that table; D and trimming were computed from the DNA. The repertoire holds 120,000 or so clones, 74% seen once, with around 5.9% in the top ten. The CDR3 length is 14 residues. Trimming took off 1 base at V and 5 bases at J, with 12 bases between the two ends. Germline values: CDR1 LGHDT, CDR2 YNNKEL (reference sequence). The sequence was obtained from a man in his 60s with acute or convalescent COVID-19. Sequencing was performed on peripheral blood. J is TRBJ2-7 and V is TRBV3-1 (or the pseudogene TRBV3-2), with D perhaps TRBD2 (6 bases). CDR3 sequence: CASSQGGASNEQYF. CDR3 DNA sequence: TGTGCCAGCAGCCAAGGCGGGGCAAGTAACGAGCAGTACTTC.